Listed below are T cell receptor beta chains from one sample, sequenced in a study of cytomegalovirus exposure and HLA in healthy donors. Method: immunoSEQ multiplex PCR; TCRdb's copy keeps in-frame clones and lacks some. In the table there are fewer than 250,000 clones, about 83% of which are singletons. What was sequenced was PBMCs. The receptors were sampled from a man aged 35-49 years in good health and CMV-seropositive. Both conserved end residues are part of each CDR3. The D gene is left open where the match is weak. Not every row has a clone size; where given, it reads once, few, many or a size class.

few	.	TRBV2	TRBJ2-5	TGTGCCAGCAACCGGGGGTACCAAGAGACCCAGTACTTC	CASNRGYQETQYF
.	TRBD1	TRBV7-2	TRBJ1-5	TGTGCCAGCAGCCCGGACAGGGTAGAGCAGCCCCAGCATTTT	CASSPDRVEQPQHF
.	.	TRBV5-1	TRBJ2-1	TGCGCCAGCAGCTTGGAGACAGCCTCCTACAATGAGCAGTTCTTC	CASSLETASYNEQFF
.	.	TRBV19	TRBJ1-1	TGTGCCAGTAGTCAAAGGGGGGGCATGGCGAACACTGAAGCTTTCTTT	CASSQRGGMANTEAFF
.	.	TRBV15	TRBJ2-7	TGTGCCACCAGCAGAGCCAGGGTGGGCTACGAGCAGTACTTC	CATSRARVGYEQYF
few	TRBD1	TRBV19	TRBJ2-7	TGTGCCAGTACACGGGGACAGCTGGACGAGCAGTACTTC	CASTRGQLDEQYF
.	.	TRBV11-1	TRBJ2-7	TGTGCCAGCAGCTTACAGGGTACAACCTACGAGCAGTACTTC	CASSLQGTTYEQYF
.	.	TRBV28	TRBJ1-3	TGTGCCAGCCTCCCCGGGGGGAGAAACACCATATATTTT	CASLPGGRNTIYF
.	TRBD2	TRBV11-2	TRBJ2-1	TGTGCCAGCAGCTTAGTAGCGGGAGATGGAAATGAGCAGTTCTTC	CASSLVAGDGNEQFF
.	.	TRBV30	TRBJ1-6	TGTGCCTGGAGTCGGATTGGACGGGGAAATTCACCCCTCCACTTT	CAWSRIGRGNSPLHF
.	.	TRBV12-2	TRBJ2-6	TGTGCAAGTCGCTTAGATCTCGGCAGGGGGGACTCTGGGGCCAACGTCCTGACTTTC	CASRLDLGRGDSGANVLTF
.	.	TRBV29-1	TRBJ2-1	TGCAGCGCCACTTTGCGAGCCTACAATGAGCAGTTCTTC	CSATLRAYNEQFF
once	.	TRBV30	TRBJ1-1	TGTGCCTGGCCGGGGGGGGGCCCTAGTGAAGCTTTCTTT	CAWPGGGPSEAFF
.	TRBD2	TRBV19	TRBJ2-1	TGTGCCAGTAGTATAGGGGTAGCGGGAGGGCGGTTCTTC	CASSIGVAGGRFF
.	TRBD2	TRBV5-1	TRBJ2-5	TGCGCCAGCAGCTTGGCCTTGACGGGAGGGCCTCAAGAGACCCAGTACTTC	CASSLALTGGPQETQYF
.	.	TRBV7-2	TRBJ2-7	TGTGCCAGCAGCTTAGGCGGGCCCCAAGCCGGCGAGCAGTACTTC	CASSLGGPQAGEQYF
few	TRBD2	TRBV5-6	TRBJ2-1	TGTGCCAGCAGGCCGAGCGGGGAACCCTACAATGAGCAGTTCTTC	CASRPSGEPYNEQFF
.	.	TRBV4-3	TRBJ2-7	TGCGCCAGCAGCCCCCAGTGGACAGTACCCTACGAGCAGTACTTC	CASSPQWTVPYEQYF
.	.	TRBV21-1	TRBJ1-2	TGTGCCAGCCTAAGGGAATTCAGGGGAGTGAGCTACACCTTC	CASLREFRGVSYTF
.	TRBD1	TRBV4-2	TRBJ2-7	TGTGCCAGCAGCCAATCCACAGGGGACTACGAGCAGTACTTC	CASSQSTGDYEQYF
.	.	TRBV25-1	TRBJ2-3	TGTGCCAGCAGTGAAAGCGCCTTGAGGGATACGCAGTATTTT	CASSESALRDTQYF
few	TRBD1	TRBV7-2	TRBJ2-7	TGTGCCAGCAGCTCCGGGACAGCACCCTACGAGCAGTACTTC	CASSSGTAPYEQYF
.	.	TRBV9	TRBJ2-7	TGTGCCAGCGGGGACAGCGGACTATCCTACGAGCAGTACTTC	CASGDSGLSYEQYF
.	TRBD2	TRBV7-9	TRBJ2-5	TGTGCCAGCAGTTTGTCGGCGGGAGGGGAGACCCAGTACTTC	CASSLSAGGETQYF
once	TRBD1	TRBV5-1	TRBJ2-5	TGCGCCAGCAACCCCAACCCTATGGGACAGGGGGAGACCCAGTACTTC	CASNPNPMGQGETQYF
.	.	TRBV7-9	TRBJ2-3	TGTTCCAGCAGCTTAGTTCGAGATACGCAGTATTTT	CSSSLVRDTQYF
.	.	TRBV6-5	TRBJ1-1	TGTGCCAGCAGTTACTCGGGGCCGTACGAAGCTTTCTTT	CASSYSGPYEAFF
once	TRBD2	TRBV4-2	TRBJ2-7	TGTGCCAGCAGCCGAGACCTCGGGGGGTCCTACGAGCAGTACTTC	CASSRDLGGSYEQYF
.	.	TRBV6-5	TRBJ2-7	TGTGCCAGCAGTTACACAGGACCGCCTCTGAACGAGCAGTACTTC	CASSYTGPPLNEQYF
once	TRBD1	TRBV4-3	TRBJ2-1	TGCGCCAGCAGCCAAGCCGACAGGGGAGCTAGCAATGAGCAGTTCTTC	CASSQADRGASNEQFF
.	TRBD2	TRBV27	TRBJ2-7	TGTGCCAGCAGTCTAGCGGGCATCTACGAGCAGTACTTC	CASSLAGIYEQYF
.	TRBD1	TRBV6-1	TRBJ1-5	TGTGCCAGCAGGGTCGGACAGGGGATCAGTCAGCCCCAGCATTTT	CASRVGQGISQPQHF
.	TRBD2	TRBV9	TRBJ2-2	TGTGCCAGCAGCGCAGGACTAGCGGGAGCCGGGGAGCTGTTTTTT	CASSAGLAGAGELFF
.	.	TRBV4-1	TRBJ2-7	TGCGCCAGCAGCCATGCGATGGCGGGGTTAAACGAGCAGTACTTC	CASSHAMAGLNEQYF
.	.	TRBV5-6	TRBJ1-5	TGTGCCAGCAGCTTGATGGGCAGCAATCAGCCCCAGCATTTT	CASSLMGSNQPQHF
.	.	TRBV4-2	TRBJ1-2	TGTGCCAGCAGCCAAGAAGGCAGGGATAGCTGGGGCTACACCTTC	CASSQEGRDSWGYTF
.	TRBD1	TRBV29-1	TRBJ1-3	TGCAGCGTTGTGGGACAGAGCTCTGGAAACACCATATATTTT	CSVVGQSSGNTIYF
.	.	TRBV25-1	TRBJ1-2	TGTGCCAGCAGTGTCCGGCCTGGCAGGGAATATGGCTACACCTTC	CASSVRPGREYGYTF
.	.	TRBV5-4	TRBJ2-7	TGTGCCAGCAGCCCCCGACAGAAATCCTACGAGCAGTACTTC	CASSPRQKSYEQYF
once	TRBD2	TRBV9	TRBJ2-1	TGTGCCAGCAGCGTAGAATCGGACAGGACTAGCGGGAGATTAAAGAATGAGCAGTTCTTC	CASSVESDRTSGRLKNEQFF
few	.	TRBV7-9	TRBJ2-2	TGTGCCAGCAGCTCCCCTAAGTCCGCCGGGGAGCTGTTTTTT	CASSSPKSAGELFF